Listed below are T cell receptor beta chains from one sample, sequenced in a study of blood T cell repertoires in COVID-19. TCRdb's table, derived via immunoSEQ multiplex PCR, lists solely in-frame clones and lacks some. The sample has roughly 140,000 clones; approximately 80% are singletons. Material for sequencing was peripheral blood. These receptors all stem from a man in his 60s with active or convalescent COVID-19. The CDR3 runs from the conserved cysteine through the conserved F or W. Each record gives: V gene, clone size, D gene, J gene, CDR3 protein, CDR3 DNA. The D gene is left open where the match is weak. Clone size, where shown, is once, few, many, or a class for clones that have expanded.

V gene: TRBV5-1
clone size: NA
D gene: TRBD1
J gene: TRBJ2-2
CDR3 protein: CASSLDGQGLTGELFF
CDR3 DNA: TGCGCCAGCAGCTTGGATGGACAGGGTTTAACCGGGGAGCTGTTTTTT

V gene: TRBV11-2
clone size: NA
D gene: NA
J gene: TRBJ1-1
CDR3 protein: CASSLGSDGGLGYTEAFF
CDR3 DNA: TGTGCCAGCAGCTTAGGATCTGACGGGGGGCTTGGGTACACTGAAGCTTTCTTT

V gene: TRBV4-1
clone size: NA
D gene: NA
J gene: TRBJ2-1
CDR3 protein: CASSQDQWEWYNEQFF
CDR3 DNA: TGCGCCAGCAGCCAAGATCAGTGGGAGTGGTACAATGAGCAGTTCTTC

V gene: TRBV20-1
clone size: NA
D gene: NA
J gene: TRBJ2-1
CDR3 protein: CSASYGGYRNEQFF
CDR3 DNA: TGCAGTGCTAGTTACGGGGGTTATAGAAATGAGCAGTTCTTC

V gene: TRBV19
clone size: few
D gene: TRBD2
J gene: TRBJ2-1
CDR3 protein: CASSRGDSEQFF
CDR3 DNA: TGTGCCAGTAGCCGGGGGGATAGTGAGCAGTTCTTC

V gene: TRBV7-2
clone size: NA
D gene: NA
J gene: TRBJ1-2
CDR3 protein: CASSLGGRDGYTF
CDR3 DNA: TGTGCCAGCAGCTTAGGAGGCAGAGACGGCTACACCTTC

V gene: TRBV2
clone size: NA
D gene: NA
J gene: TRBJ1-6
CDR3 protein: CASSVRRLYSPLHF
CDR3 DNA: TGTGCCAGCAGTGTGCGTCGGTTGTATTCACCCCTCCACTTT

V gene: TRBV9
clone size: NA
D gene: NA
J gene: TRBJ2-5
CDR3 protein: CASSPHSSVQETQYF
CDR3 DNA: TGTGCCAGCAGCCCCCACTCAAGCGTTCAAGAGACCCAGTACTTC

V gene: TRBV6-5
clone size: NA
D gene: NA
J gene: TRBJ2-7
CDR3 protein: CASRAGRGAYEQYF
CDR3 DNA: TGTGCCAGCAGGGCCGGCAGGGGTGCCTACGAGCAGTACTTC

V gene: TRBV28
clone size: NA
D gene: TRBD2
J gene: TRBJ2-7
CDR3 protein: CASRRLTSGYSYEQYF
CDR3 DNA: TGTGCCAGCAGAAGATTGACTAGCGGGTACTCCTACGAGCAGTACTTC